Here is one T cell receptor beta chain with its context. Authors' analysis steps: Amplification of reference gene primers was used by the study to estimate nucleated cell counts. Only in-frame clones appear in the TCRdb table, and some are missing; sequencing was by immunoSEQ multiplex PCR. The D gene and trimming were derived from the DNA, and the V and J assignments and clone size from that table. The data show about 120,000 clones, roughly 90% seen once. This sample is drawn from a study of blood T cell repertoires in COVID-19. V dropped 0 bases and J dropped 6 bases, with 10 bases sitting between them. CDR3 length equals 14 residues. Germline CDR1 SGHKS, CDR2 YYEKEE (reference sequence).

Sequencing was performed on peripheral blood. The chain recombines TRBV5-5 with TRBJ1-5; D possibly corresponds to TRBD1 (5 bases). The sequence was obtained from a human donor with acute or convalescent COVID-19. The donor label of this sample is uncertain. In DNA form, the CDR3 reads TGTGCCAGCAGCTTGGGGCAGGGCTCTCAGCCCCAGCATTTT. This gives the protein CASSLGQGSQPQHF.